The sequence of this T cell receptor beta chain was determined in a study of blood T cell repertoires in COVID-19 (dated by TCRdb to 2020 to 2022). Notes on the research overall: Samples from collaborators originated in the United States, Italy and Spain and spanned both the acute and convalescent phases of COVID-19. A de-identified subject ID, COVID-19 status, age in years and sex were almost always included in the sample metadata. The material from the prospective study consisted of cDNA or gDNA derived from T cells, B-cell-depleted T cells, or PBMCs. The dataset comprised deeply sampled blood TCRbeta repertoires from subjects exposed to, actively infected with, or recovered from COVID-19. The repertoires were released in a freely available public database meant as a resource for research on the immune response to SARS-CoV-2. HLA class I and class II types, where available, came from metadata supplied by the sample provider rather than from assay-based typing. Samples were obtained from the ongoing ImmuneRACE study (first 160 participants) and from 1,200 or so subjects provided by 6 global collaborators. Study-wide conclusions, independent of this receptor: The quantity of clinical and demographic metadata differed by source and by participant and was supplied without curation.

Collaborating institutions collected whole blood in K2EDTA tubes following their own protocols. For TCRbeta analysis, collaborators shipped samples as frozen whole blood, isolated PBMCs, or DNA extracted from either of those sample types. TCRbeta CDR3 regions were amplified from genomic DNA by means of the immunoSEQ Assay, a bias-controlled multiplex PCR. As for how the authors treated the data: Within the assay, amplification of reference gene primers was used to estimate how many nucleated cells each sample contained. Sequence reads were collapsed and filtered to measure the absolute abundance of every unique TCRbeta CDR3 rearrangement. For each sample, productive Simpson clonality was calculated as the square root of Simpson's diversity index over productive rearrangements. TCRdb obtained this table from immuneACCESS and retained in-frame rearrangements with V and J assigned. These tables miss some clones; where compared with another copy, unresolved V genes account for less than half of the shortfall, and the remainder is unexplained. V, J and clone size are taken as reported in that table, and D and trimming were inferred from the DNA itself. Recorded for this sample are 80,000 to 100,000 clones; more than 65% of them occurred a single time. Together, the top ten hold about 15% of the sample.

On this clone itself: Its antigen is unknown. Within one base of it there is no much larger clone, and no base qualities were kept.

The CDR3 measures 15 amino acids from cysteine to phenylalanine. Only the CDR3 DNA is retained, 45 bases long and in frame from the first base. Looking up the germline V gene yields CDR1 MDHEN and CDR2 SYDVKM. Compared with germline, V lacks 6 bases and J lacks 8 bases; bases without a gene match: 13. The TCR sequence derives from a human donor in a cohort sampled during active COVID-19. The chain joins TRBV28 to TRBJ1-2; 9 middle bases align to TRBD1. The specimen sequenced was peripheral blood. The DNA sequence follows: TGTGCCAGCAGAGATCGGACAGGGGATCCAAGCGGCTACACCTTC. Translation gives CASRDRTGDPSGYTF.